This T cell receptor beta chain was sequenced for a study of blood T cell repertoires in COVID-19. Background on the study: The samples span acute and convalescent COVID-19 from the United States, Italy and Spain. The analysed material was cDNA or gDNA that came from T cells, B-cell-depleted T cells, or PBMCs.

TCRdb keeps only in-frame clones here, not all; method: immunoSEQ multiplex PCR. The sample carries 200,000 to 300,000 clones, approximately 88% recorded once. Germline CDR1 is SNHLY and CDR2 is FYNNEI. Trimming cost V 9 bases and J 5 bases; bases outside gene matches: 9. The CDR3 is 14 amino acids. Allocation to cohorts depended on clinical history reported by the participants. The chain couples TRBV2 to TRBJ1-2; TRBD1 agrees at 10 bases. The sequence derives from a woman in her twenties or thirties with acute COVID-19. The source material was PBMCs or T cells enriched from blood (not recorded which). The CDR3 region is CASHFGTGEYGYTF. In nucleotides, the CDR3 is TGTGCCAGTCATTTTGGGACAGGGGAGTATGGCTACACCTTC.